This TCR beta chain was sequenced for a study of T cell responses to AZD1222 COVID-19 vaccine. This clone was seen a single time. CDR3 length: 15 amino acids. Germline CDR1 and CDR2: KGHSH and LQKENI. Trimming took 3 bases from V and 0 from J, leaving 9 bases between them. TCRdb's copy holds only in-frame clones and misses some; the assay was immunoSEQ multiplex PCR. In the table there are some 150,000 clones, approximately 88% of which are singletons. The TCR sequence derives from an adult in good health. Specimen: peripheral blood, collected on day 0 of AZD1222 vaccination. The chain has TRBV18 and TRBJ1-3; maybe TRBD1 (5 bases). CDR3 loop: CASSPQTDSGNTIYF. CDR3 in DNA: TGTGCCAGCTCACCTCAGACAGACTCTGGAAACACCATATATTTT.